Listed below are T cell receptor beta chains from one sample, sequenced in a study of T cell responses to AZD1222 COVID-19 vaccine. Only in-frame clones appear in the TCRdb table, and some are missing; sequencing was by immunoSEQ multiplex PCR. In the table there are 55,000 to 60,000 clones, 85% to 90% of which are singletons. Specimen: peripheral blood, collected on day 0 of MenACWY control vaccination. These receptors were obtained from an adult in good health. CDR3s include the opening cysteine and the closing phenylalanine or tryptophan. Fields, in order: V gene, CDR3 length, CDR3 protein.

TRBV5-6	15	CASSAQGRRDQPQHF
TRBV5-8	14	CASSPGRNNSPLHF
TRBV18	13	CASSPTTGPEAFF
TRBV21-1	20	CASSKGCPTDSGGMFAEAFF
TRBV5-6	14	CASSYGTGDNEQFF
TRBV7-8	14	CASSPLVPNTEAFF
TRBV5-1	18	CASSLAGTGGARADTQYF
TRBV19	16	CASTFSGTGRNQPQHF
TRBV27	14	CASSPHVLNTEAFF
TRBV5-1	14	CASSLEQGTYEQYF
TRBV3-1/TRBV3-2	21	CASSQLPGLAGPGKNTGELFF
TRBV9	15	CASSARTSMNTEAFF
TRBV27	14	CASSFDRGNSPLHF
TRBV7-2	16	CASSVAGGLYQETQYF
TRBV5-8	16	CASSLVGTSRPDTQYF
TRBV6-5	15	CASSNGDVRNQPQHF
TRBV3-1/TRBV3-2	17	CASSQPTSGGQEDTQYF
TRBV3-1/TRBV3-2	16	CASSQDLPSWSGEAFF
TRBV29-1	18	CSVEDRTGAFGPGNTIYF
TRBV6-5	15	CASIHTGQSKNIQYF